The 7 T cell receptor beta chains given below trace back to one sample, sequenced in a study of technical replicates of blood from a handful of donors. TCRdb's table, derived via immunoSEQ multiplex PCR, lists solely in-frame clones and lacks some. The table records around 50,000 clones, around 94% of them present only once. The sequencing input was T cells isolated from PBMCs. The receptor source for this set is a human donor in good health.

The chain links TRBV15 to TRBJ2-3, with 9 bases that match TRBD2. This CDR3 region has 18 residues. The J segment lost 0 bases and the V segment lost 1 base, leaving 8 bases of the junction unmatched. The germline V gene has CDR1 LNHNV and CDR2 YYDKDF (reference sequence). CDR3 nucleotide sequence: TGTGCCACCAGCAGAGTGGTCGCGGGGGGGTCTAGCACAGATACGCAGTATTTT. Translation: CATSRVVAGGSSTDTQYF.

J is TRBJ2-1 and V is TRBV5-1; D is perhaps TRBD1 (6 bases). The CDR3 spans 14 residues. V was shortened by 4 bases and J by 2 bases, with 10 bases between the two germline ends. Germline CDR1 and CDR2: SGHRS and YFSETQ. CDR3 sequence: CASSLGDTYNEQFF. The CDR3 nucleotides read TGCGCCAGCAGCCTGGGGGACACCTACAATGAGCAGTTCTTC.

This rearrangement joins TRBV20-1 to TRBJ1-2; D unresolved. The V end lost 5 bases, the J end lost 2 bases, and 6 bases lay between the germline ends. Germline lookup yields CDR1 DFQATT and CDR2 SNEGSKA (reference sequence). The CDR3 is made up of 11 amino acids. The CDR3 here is CSAYRNYGYTF. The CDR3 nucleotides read TGCAGTGCTTACAGAAACTATGGCTACACCTTC.

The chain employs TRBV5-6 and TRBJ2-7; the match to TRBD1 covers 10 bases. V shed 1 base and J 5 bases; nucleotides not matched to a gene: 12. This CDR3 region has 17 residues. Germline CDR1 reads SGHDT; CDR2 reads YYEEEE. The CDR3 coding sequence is TGTGCCAGCAGCTTGCGGCTCTCCGGGACAGGGGTTGACGAGCAGTACTTC. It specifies CASSLRLSGTGVDEQYF.

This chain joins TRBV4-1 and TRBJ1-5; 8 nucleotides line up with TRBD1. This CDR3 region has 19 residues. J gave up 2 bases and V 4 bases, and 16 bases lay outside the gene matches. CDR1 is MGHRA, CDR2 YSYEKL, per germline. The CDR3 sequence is CASSPWGYDRGKGNQPQHF. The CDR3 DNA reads TGCGCCAGCAGCCCTTGGGGGTACGACAGGGGAAAGGGCAATCAGCCCCAGCATTTT.

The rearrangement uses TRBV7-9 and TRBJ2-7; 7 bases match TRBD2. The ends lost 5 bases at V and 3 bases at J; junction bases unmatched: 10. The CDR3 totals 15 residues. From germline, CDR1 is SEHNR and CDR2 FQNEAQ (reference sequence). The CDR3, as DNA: TGTGCCAGCAGCCTAAGCGGGACTATCCGCTACGAGCAGTACTTC. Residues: CASSLSGTIRYEQYF.

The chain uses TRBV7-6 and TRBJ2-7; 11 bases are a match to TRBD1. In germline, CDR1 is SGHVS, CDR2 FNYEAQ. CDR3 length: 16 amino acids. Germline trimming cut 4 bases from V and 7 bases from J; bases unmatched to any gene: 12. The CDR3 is CASSSTPGQGVGEQYF. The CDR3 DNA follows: TGTGCCAGCAGCTCGACCCCGGGACAGGGGGTTGGGGAGCAGTACTTC.